The source of this TCR beta chain is a study of CD8+CD57+ T cells in acquired aplastic anemia. Study information: Across the sorted CD4+ and CD8+ cells, DNA amounts averaged roughly 3.5 ug.

Genomic DNA provided the template from which TCR beta VDJ and CDR3 profiles were obtained. TCRdb recomputed calls from the reads with MiXCR, one row per CDR3 protein. The sample comprises under 350,000 distinct CDR3 sequences, 45% to 65% of which are singletons, and 1% to 1.5% rests with the top ten. It was patients with CD8+CD57+ cell expansion by flow cytometry who were chosen for sequencing. The patients all had a severe acquired aplastic anemia diagnosis. The receptor's source is a human donor with aplastic anemia. Sequencing used sorted CD4+, CD8+, or CD8+CD57+ T cells (not recorded which) from PBMCs.

CDR3 protein: CASSSRPGLASSDTQYF. For the CDR3, the DNA is TGTGCCAGCAGCTCCAGACCGGGACTAGCATCGTCAGATACGCAGTATTTT. The genes are TRBV7-3 and TRBJ2-3; the match to TRBD2 covers 9 bases. With V trimmed by 4 bases and J by 4 bases, 12 bases remained unmatched. Germline assignment: CDR1 SGHTA and CDR2 FQGTGA. This CDR3 comprises 17 residues.